This paragraph reports one T cell receptor (beta chain). The data are from a study of blood T cell repertoires in COVID-19. Some clones are missing from TCRdb's copy, which holds only in-frame ones; the method was immunoSEQ multiplex PCR. Among 45,000 to 65,000 clones listed, 75% to 85% were seen once. What was sequenced was peripheral blood. The origin of this receptor is a man aged 35 to 55 with acute or convalescent COVID-19.

CDR3 DNA: TGTGCCAGCAGCTTTTGGGGGGGGGCCTACGAGCAGTACGTC. Translated: CASSFWGGAYEQYV. The chain is built from TRBV5-4 and TRBJ2-7, with 7 bases that match TRBD2. Germline CDR1 is SGHNT and CDR2 is YYREEE (reference sequence). Unmatched junction bases numbered 4, after V lost 2 bases and J lost 2 bases. The CDR3 length is 14 residues.